The sequence of this TCR beta chain was determined in a study of cytomegalovirus exposure and HLA in healthy donors. Study details: In terms of ancestry, the Caucasian-associated cluster contained roughly 80% of the approximately 420 genotyped donors. Study results and caveats: Rare sequences made up most TCRs, while some public TCRs were found in many donors. In a later analysis, HLA-C alleles had the fewest associated TCRs, DRB1 alleles the most.

The CDR3 is 17 amino acids. Trimming took off 0 bases at V and 7 bases at J, with 17 bases between the two ends. Looked up from germline, CDR1 is SGHRS and CDR2 is YFSETQ. A multiplex PCR was run with 60 Vbeta primers and 13 Jbeta primers. The data were produced by immunoSEQ multiplex PCR, yet TCRdb's version contains in-frame clones alone and is incomplete. This sample has about 190,000 clones, with roughly 77% found just once. Notes on this clone: The antigen remains unidentified.

This clonotype was sampled from a woman aged 50 to 65 in good health and CMV-seronegative. The sample was PBMCs. J is TRBJ1-6 and V is TRBV5-1; tentative D call: TRBD1 (6 bases). The CDR3 here is CASSLERTASRNSPLHF. The DNA for the CDR3 is TGCGCCAGCAGCTTGGAACGGACAGCCAGTCGGAATTCACCCCTCCACTTT. The whole variable domain, remainder taken from reference TRBV5-1 and TRBJ1-6, is KAGVTQTPRYLIKTRGQQVTLSCSPISGHRSVSWYQQTPGQGLQFLFEYFSETQRNKGNFPGRFSGRQFSNSRSEMNVSTLELGDSALYLCASSLERTASRNSPLHFGNGTRLTVT.